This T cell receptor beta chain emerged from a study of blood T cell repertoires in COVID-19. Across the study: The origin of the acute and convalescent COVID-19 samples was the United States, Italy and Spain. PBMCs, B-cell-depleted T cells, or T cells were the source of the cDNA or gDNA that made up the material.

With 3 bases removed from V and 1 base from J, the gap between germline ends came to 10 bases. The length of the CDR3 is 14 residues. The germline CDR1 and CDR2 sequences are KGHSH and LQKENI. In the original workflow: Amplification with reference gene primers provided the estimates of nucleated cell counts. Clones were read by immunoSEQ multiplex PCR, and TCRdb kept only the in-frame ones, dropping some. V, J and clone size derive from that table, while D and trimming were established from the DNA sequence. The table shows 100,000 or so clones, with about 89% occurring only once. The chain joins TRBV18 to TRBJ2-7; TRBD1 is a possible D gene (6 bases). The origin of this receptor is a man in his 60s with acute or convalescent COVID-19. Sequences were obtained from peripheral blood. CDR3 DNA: TGTGCCAGCTCACCGAACAGGGTTTCCTACGAGCAGTACGTC. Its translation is CASSPNRVSYEQYV.